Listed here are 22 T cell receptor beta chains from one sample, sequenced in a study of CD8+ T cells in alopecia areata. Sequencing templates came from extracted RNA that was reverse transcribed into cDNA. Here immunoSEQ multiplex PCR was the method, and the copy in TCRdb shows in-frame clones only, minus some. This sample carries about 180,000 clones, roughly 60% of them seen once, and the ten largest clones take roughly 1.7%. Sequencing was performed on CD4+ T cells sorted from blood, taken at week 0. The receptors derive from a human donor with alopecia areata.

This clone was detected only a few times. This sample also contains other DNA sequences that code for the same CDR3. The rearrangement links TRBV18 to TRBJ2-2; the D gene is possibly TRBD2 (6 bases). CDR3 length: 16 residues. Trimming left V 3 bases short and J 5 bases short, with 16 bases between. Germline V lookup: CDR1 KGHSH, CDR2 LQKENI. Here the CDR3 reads CASSPLAGGETGELFF. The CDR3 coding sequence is TGTGCCAGCTCACCTCTTGCCGGGGGAGAAACCGGGGAGCTGTTTTTT. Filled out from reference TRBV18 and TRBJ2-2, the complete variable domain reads NAGVMQNPRHLVRRRGQEARLRCSPMKGHSHVYWYRQLPEEGLKFMVYLQKENIIDESGMPKERFSAEFPKEGPSILRIQQVVRGDSAAYFCASSPLAGGETGELFFGEGSRLTVL.

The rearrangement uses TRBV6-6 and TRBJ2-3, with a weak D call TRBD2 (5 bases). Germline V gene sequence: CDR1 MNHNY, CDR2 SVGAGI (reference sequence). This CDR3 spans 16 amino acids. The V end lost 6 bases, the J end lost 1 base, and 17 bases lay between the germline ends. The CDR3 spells CASRRRTVGGTDTQYF. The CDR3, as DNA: TGTGCCAGCAGACGGAGGACGGTGGGAGGCACAGATACGCAGTATTTT.

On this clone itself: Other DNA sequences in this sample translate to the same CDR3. Here the CDR3 DNA reads TGTGCCAGCAGCGTAGGTGGGAGCTCCTACGAGCAGTACTTC. The encoded protein is CASSVGGSSYEQYF. The chain recombines TRBV9 with TRBJ2-7, with a possible D match to TRBD2 (5 bases). The CDR3 has 14 amino acids. V dropped 0 bases and J dropped 0 bases, with 7 bases sitting between them. CDR1 and CDR2 from the germline V gene are SGDLS and YYNGEE.

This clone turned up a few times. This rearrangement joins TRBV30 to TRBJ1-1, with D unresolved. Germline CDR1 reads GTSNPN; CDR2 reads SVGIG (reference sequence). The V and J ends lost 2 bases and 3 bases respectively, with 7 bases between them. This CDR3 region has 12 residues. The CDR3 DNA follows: TGTGCCTGGAGTATCGTGGACACTGAAGCTTTCTTT. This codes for CAWSIVDTEAFF.

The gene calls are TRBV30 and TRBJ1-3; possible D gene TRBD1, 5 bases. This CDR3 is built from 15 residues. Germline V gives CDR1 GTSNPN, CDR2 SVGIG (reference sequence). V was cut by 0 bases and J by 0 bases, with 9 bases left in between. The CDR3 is CAWSVGGLSGNTIYF. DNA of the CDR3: TGTGCCTGGAGTGTCGGGGGACTCTCTGGAAACACCATATATTTT.

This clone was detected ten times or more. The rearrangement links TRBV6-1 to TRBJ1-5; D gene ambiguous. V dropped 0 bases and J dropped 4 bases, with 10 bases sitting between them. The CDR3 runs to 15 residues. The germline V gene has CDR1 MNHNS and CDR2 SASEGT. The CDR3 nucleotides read TGTGCCAGCAGTGAAGCGGGCCAGCAAAATCAGCCCCAGCATTTT. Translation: CASSEAGQQNQPQHF.

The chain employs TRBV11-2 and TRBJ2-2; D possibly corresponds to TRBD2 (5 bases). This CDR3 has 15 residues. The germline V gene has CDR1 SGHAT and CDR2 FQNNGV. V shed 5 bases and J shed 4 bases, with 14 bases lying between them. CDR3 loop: CASSPRLPPTGELFF. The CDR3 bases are TGTGCCAGCAGCCCTAGACTACCGCCCACCGGGGAGCTGTTTTTT.

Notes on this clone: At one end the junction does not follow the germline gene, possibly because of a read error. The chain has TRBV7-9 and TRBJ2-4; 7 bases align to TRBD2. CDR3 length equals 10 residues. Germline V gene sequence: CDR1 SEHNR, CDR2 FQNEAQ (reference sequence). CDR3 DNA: TGTGCCACCTCCCCCGGGACTAACAACTTC. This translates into CATSPGTNNF.

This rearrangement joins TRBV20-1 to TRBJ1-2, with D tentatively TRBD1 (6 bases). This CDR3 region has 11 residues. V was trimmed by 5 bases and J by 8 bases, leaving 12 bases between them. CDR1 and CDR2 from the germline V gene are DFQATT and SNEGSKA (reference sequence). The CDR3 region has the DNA TGCAGTGCTTCAGGGGTTGGCGGCTACACCTTC. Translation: CSASGVGGYTF.

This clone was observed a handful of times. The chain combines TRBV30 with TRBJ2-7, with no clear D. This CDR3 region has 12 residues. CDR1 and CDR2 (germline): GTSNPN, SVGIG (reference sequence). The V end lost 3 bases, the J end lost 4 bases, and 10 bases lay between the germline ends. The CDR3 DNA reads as TGTGCCTGGAGACAGAGTACGTACGAGCAGTACTTC. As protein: CAWRQSTYEQYF.

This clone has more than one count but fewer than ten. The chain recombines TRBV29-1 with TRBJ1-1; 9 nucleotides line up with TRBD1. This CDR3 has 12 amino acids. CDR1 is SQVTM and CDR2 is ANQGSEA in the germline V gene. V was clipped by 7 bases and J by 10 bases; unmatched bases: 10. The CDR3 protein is CSGLPDRGVAFF. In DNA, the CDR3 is TGCAGCGGCCTTCCGGACAGGGGAGTAGCTTTCTTT.

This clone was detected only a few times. The CDR3 sequence is CASSGGTGGGNQPQHF. The DNA of the CDR3 is TGTGCCAGCAGTGGAGGGACAGGGGGCGGCAATCAGCCCCAGCATTTT. The chain is built from TRBV6-1 and TRBJ1-5, with 12 bases aligning to TRBD1. Germline loops: CDR1 MNHNS, CDR2 SASEGT. V gave up 4 bases and J gave up 2 bases; unmatched junction bases: 3. The CDR3 consists of 16 residues.

The CDR3 DNA follows: TGTGCCTGGATCGGCCGGGACGGGAACACTGAAGCTTTCTTT. It specifies CAWIGRDGNTEAFF. The V gene is TRBV30, the J gene TRBJ1-1; a weak D match, TRBD1 (5 bases). V shed 4 bases and J shed 1 base, with 13 bases lying between them. The CDR3 is 14 residues long. The germline gives CDR1 GTSNPN, CDR2 SVGIG (reference sequence).

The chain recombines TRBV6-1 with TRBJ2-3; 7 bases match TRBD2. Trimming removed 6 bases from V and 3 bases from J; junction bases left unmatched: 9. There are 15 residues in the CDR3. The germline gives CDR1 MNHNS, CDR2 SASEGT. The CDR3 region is CASSSLSGGTDTQYF. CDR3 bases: TGTGCCAGCAGCTCTCTCTCGGGGGGAACAGATACGCAGTATTTT.

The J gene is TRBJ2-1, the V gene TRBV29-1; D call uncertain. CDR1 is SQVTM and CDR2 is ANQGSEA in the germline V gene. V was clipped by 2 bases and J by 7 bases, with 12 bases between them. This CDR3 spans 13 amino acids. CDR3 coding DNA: TGCAGCGTTGAAAGACGACTGGGGAATGAGCAGTTCTTC. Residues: CSVERRLGNEQFF.

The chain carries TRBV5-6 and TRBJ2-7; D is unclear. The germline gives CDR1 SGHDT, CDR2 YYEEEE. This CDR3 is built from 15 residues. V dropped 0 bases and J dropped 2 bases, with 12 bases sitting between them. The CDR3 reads CASSLETYIPYEQYF. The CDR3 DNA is TGTGCCAGCAGCTTGGAAACCTACATACCCTACGAGCAGTACTTC.

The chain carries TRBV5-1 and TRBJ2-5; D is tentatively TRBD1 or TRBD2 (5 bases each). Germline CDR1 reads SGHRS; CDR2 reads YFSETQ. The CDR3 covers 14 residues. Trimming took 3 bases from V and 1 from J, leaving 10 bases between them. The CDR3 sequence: CASSYPGAQETQYF. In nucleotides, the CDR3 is TGCGCCAGCAGCTACCCCGGGGCCCAAGAGACCCAGTACTTC. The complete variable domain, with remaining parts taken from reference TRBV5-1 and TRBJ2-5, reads KAGVTQTPRYLIKTRGQQVTLSCSPISGHRSVSWYQQTPGQGLQFLFEYFSETQRNKGNFPGRFSGRQFSNSRSEMNVSTLELGDSALYLCASSYPGAQETQYFGPGTRLLVL.

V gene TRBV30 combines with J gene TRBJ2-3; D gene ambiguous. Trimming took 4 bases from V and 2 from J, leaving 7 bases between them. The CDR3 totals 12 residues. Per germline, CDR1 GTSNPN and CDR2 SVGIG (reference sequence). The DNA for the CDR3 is TGTGCCTGGAAACGGGCCACAGATACGCAGTATTTT. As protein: CAWKRATDTQYF.

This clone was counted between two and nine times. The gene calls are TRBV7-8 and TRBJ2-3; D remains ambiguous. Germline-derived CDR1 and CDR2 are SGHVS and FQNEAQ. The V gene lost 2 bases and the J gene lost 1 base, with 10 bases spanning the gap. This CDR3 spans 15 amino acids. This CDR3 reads CASSLMTSRTDTQYF. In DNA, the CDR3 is TGTGCCAGCAGCTTAATGACATCCCGCACAGATACGCAGTATTTT.

The CDR3 DNA reads TGCAGTGCACTGACCGGGAAGACCCAGTACTTC. Protein product: CSALTGKTQYF. The V and J genes are TRBV20-1 and TRBJ2-5; possibly TRBD2 for D (5 bases). Germline V CDR1 and CDR2: DFQATT, SNEGSKA (reference sequence). Trimming shortened V by 6 bases and J by 6 bases, and 11 bases separated the two germline ends. This CDR3 contains 11 residues.

The CDR3 protein is CASSNPTGGDTGELFF. DNA of the CDR3: TGTGCCAGCAGCAATCCTACAGGGGGAGACACCGGGGAGCTGTTTTTT. V is TRBV13 and J is TRBJ2-2, with 8 bases matching TRBD1. Germline CDR1 and CDR2: PRHDT and FYEKMQ (reference sequence). Losses at the gene ends were 5 bases for V and 3 bases for J; bases not matched to a gene: 8. The CDR3 covers 16 residues.

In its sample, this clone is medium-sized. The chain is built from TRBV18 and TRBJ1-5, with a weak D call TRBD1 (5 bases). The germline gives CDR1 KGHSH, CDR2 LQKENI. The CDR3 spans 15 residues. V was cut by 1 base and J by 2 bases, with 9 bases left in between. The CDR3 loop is CASSPQGNGNQPQHF. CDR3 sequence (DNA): TGTGCCAGCTCACCACAGGGGAATGGCAATCAGCCCCAGCATTTT.